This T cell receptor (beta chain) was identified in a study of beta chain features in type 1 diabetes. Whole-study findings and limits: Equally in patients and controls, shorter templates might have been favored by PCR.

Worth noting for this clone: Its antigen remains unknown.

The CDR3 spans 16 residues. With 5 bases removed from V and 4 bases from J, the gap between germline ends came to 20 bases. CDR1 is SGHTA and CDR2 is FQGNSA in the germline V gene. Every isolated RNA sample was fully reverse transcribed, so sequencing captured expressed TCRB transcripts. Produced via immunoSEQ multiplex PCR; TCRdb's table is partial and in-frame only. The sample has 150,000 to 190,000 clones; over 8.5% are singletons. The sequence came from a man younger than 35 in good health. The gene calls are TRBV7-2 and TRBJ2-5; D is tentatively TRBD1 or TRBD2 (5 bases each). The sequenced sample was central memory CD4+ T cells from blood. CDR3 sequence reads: CASSAQLRGVAETQYF. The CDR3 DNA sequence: TGTGCCAGCAGCGCCCAGCTGAGGGGAGTGGCAGAGACCCAGTACTTC.